These 22 T cell receptor beta chains were sequenced from one sample in a study of human T cells and chemical hapten exposure. Indicated time point: pre-sensitization, week 0. Treatment denoted: therapeutic diphenylcyclopropenone sensitization with weekly scalp DPC. Via MiXCR, TCRdb re-called the RACE reads, giving one row per CDR3 protein. Counted here are about 270,000 distinct CDR3 sequences, approximately 7.5% occurring once; the ten biggest clones make up less than 1.5%. This material consisted of whole blood, taken in connection with sensitization to the hapten diphenylcyclopropenone (DPC). Receptors originate from a man between 18 and 29 years old with alopecia areata. Some clones in this sample may be carry-over from other donors' samples.

The sample holds many counts of this clonotype. The genes are TRBV7-2 and TRBJ2-5; D is ambiguous. Trimming removed 0 bases at V and 5 bases at J, with 7 bases between. The CDR3 sequence is 13 residues long. Per germline, CDR1 SGHTA and CDR2 FQGNSA. CDR3 amino acids: CASSLALRETQYF. The DNA for the CDR3 is TGTGCCAGCAGCTTAGCGCTTCGTGAGACCCAGTACTTC.

This clonotype has a handful of counts. The chain uses TRBV6-2 or TRBV6-3 and TRBJ1-4; 9 positions match TRBD1. Trimming took 4 bases from V and 7 from J; bases not matched to a gene: 7. The CDR3 is 15 residues long. The V gene's germline CDR1 is MNHEY and CDR2 SVGEGT. The CDR3 loop is CASSSARDRVEKLFF. For the CDR3, the DNA is TGTGCCAGCAGTTCCGCGAGGGACAGGGTTGAAAAACTGTTTTTT.

This clonotype has more than one count but fewer than ten. Possible read error: a much larger clone is one base away. This CDR3 reads CASSGTDYGYTF. The CDR3 DNA follows: TGTGCCAGCAGTGGGACAGACTATGGCTACACCTTC. The V call is TRBV2, the J call TRBJ1-2; a weak D match, TRBD1 (6 bases). Germline V gene lookup returns CDR1 SNHLY and CDR2 FYNNEI. Between the trimmed V and J ends, which lost 4 bases and 3 bases, there was a span of 6 bases. The CDR3 loop spans 12 amino acids. Full variable domain (remainder filled in from reference TRBV2 and TRBJ1-2): EPEVTQTPSHQVTQMGQEVILRCVPISNHLYFYWYRQILGQKVEFLVSFYNNEISEKSEIFDDQFSVERPDGSNFTLKIRSTKLEDSAMYFCASSGTDYGYTFGSGTRLTVV.

This clonotype was recorded a few times. The rearrangement uses TRBV11-2 and TRBJ1-4; 8 nucleotides align to TRBD1. Per the germline V gene, CDR1 is SGHAT and CDR2 is FQNNGV. With V trimmed by 2 bases and J by 12 bases, 11 bases remained unmatched. The CDR3 covers 15 residues. CDR3 protein: CASSLIFSDRDELFF. The CDR3 nucleotides read TGTGCCAGCAGCTTAATATTTTCGGACAGGGATGAACTGTTTTTT.

In this sample, this clonotype turned up many times. V usage is TRBV2 and J usage is TRBJ2-2; a possible D gene is TRBD1 (6 bases). CDR3 length: 15 amino acids. V was trimmed by 5 bases and J by 6 bases, leaving 16 bases between them. Per the germline V gene, CDR1 is SNHLY and CDR2 is FYNNEI. CDR3 DNA sequence: TGTGCCAGCAGTTTACCGGGACATGGCCCCGGGGAGCTGTTTTTT. Translating it yields CASSLPGHGPGELFF.

This clonotype was observed a single time. The genes are TRBV29-1 and TRBJ2-2; possible D gene TRBD2, 6 bases. V was clipped by 4 bases and J by 7 bases, with 19 bases between them. Germline lookup yields CDR1 SQVTM and CDR2 ANQGSEA. CDR3 length: 15 amino acids. This chain's CDR3 is CSVAVGGGASGELFF. The CDR3 DNA follows: TGCAGCGTTGCGGTCGGCGGCGGGGCTAGCGGGGAGCTGTTTTTT.

This clonotype has only a few counts. The CDR3 DNA follows: TGTGCCAGCAGCCGTGTCAACTGGGAGCAGTTCTTC. Translated, it gives CASSRVNWEQFF. The chain links TRBV6-6 to TRBJ2-1; D remains ambiguous. Trimming shortened V by 6 bases and J by 10 bases, and 13 bases separated the two germline ends. Germline values: CDR1 MNHNY, CDR2 SVGAGI (reference sequence). The CDR3 consists of 12 residues.

A few counts support this clonotype. The chain carries TRBV5-1 and TRBJ1-1, with D perhaps TRBD1 (5 bases). The CDR3 has 16 residues. Germline loops: CDR1 SGHRS, CDR2 YFSETQ. V shed 1 base and J shed 1 base, with 14 bases lying between them. The CDR3 nucleotides are TGCGCCAGCAGCTTGTTCAACTCGGGGGGGAACACTGAAGCTTTCTTT. Translation gives CASSLFNSGGNTEAFF.

This clonotype has only a few counts. V is TRBV6-1 and J is TRBJ2-7; maybe TRBD1 (6 bases). Trimming left V 2 bases short and J 6 bases short, with 14 bases between. The CDR3 has 14 residues. Per the germline V gene, CDR1 is MNHNS and CDR2 is SASEGT. CDR3 in amino acids: CASSEPIQGIEQYV. The DNA of the CDR3 is TGTGCCAGCAGTGAACCTATACAGGGTATCGAGCAGTACGTC.

This clonotype was detected ten times or more. The chain joins TRBV6-6 to TRBJ2-3, with D perhaps given as TRBD1 or TRBD2 (5 bases each). The length of the CDR3 is 12 residues. Germline V gene sequence: CDR1 MNHNY, CDR2 SVGAGI (reference sequence). The V gene lost 4 bases and the J gene lost 5 bases, with 7 bases spanning the gap. As DNA, the CDR3 is TGTGCCAGCAGTTGGGACGTAGATACGCAGTATTTT. The encoded protein is CASSWDVDTQYF.

The chain carries TRBV3-1 and TRBJ2-1; the D gene could be TRBD1 or TRBD2 (5 bases each). The CDR3 length is 16 residues. Germline lookup yields CDR1 LGHDT and CDR2 YNNKEL (reference sequence). The V end was cut by 4 bases, the J end by 6 bases, with 19 bases between. The CDR3 DNA sequence: TGTGCCAGCAGCCCGGCCGGGACCTTTGCTCGCAATGAGCAGTTCTTC. Amino acid sequence: CASSPAGTFARNEQFF.

In this sample, this clonotype turned up a few times. CDR3 DNA sequence: TGTGCCAGCAGCCAGGGACAGGGCGGCGAGCAGTACGTC. This sequence encodes CASSQGQGGEQYV. J is TRBJ2-7 and V is TRBV7-9; 9 nucleotides agree with TRBD1. Germline CDR1 reads SEHNR; CDR2 reads FQNEAQ (reference sequence). The V segment lost 5 bases and the J segment 6 bases; nucleotides outside the gene matches: 5. This CDR3 contains 13 residues.

This clonotype was seen a few times. V gene TRBV6-2 or TRBV6-3 combines with J gene TRBJ1-6; TRBD1 aligns across 8 bases. The CDR3 is made up of 17 amino acids. V shed 6 bases, J shed 6 bases, and the junction held 13 bases outside the gene matches. The V gene's germline CDR1 is MNHEY and CDR2 SVGEGT. This chain's CDR3 is CASRNTDRGLLNSPLHF. The CDR3 nucleotides are TGTGCCAGCAGGAATACCGACAGGGGACTGCTTAATTCACCCCTCCACTTT.

There are many counts of this clonotype. This chain joins TRBV25-1 and TRBJ2-5; 7 positions agree with TRBD1. The CDR3 sequence is 16 residues long. V shed 1 base, J shed 5 bases, and the junction held 10 bases outside the gene matches. From germline, CDR1 is MGHDK and CDR2 SYGVNS. In nucleotides, the CDR3 is TGTGCCAGCAGTGAATCGAGGGGCACAGGGGTGGAGACCCAGTACTTC. Translated: CASSESRGTGVETQYF. Using reference TRBV25-1 and TRBJ2-5 for the parts outside the CDR3, the full variable domain is EADIYQTPRYLVIGTGKKITLECSQTMGHDKMYWYQQDPGMELHLIHYSYGVNSTEKGDLSSESTVSRIRTEHFPLTLESARPSHTSQYLCASSESRGTGVETQYFGPGTRLLVL.

This clonotype has only a few counts. This chain connects TRBV4-1 to TRBJ2-7, with 7 bases aligning to TRBD1. The CDR3 loop spans 13 amino acids. V lost 5 bases to trimming and J lost 2 bases; unmatched junction nucleotides: 3. Germline values: CDR1 MGHRA, CDR2 YSYEKL. This chain's CDR3 is CASSSGGAYEQYF. For the CDR3, the DNA is TGCGCCAGCAGCTCAGGGGGTGCCTACGAGCAGTACTTC.

This clonotype was seen at least ten times. The chain employs TRBV28 and TRBJ2-2; D gene unclear. The CDR3 runs to 15 residues. Trimming pared 10 bases from V and 3 bases from J, leaving 18 bases between. Germline loops: CDR1 MDHEN, CDR2 SYDVKM. The CDR3 region has the DNA TGTGCCACATCTCGGAGCTTTTTTGACACCGGGGAGCTGTTTTTT. Protein sequence: CATSRSFFDTGELFF.

The chain carries TRBV12-3 or TRBV12-4 and TRBJ2-7; D ambiguous. V dropped 3 bases and J dropped 6 bases, with 12 bases sitting between them. The CDR3 is 13 amino acids. CDR3 DNA: TGTGCCAGCAGTTTTTTAGGGCTGGGCGAGCAGTACTTC. It encodes CASSFLGLGEQYF.

This clonotype was observed a handful of times. This chain joins TRBV2 and TRBJ1-4; perhaps TRBD1 as D (5 bases). The CDR3 spans 15 residues. V was shortened by 7 bases and J by 0 bases, with 12 bases between the two germline ends. Germline V gene lookup returns CDR1 SNHLY and CDR2 FYNNEI. The CDR3 reads CASNSRDSTNEKLFF. The CDR3 nucleotides read TGTGCCAGCAACTCTCGGGACTCAACTAATGAAAAACTGTTTTTT. The full variable domain, with the rest looked up from reference TRBV2 and TRBJ1-4, is EPEVTQTPSHQVTQMGQEVILRCVPISNHLYFYWYRQILGQKVEFLVSFYNNEISEKSEIFDDQFSVERPDGSNFTLKIRSTKLEDSAMYFCASNSRDSTNEKLFFGSGTQLSVL.

Many counts were recorded for this clonotype. The chain uses TRBV6-5 and TRBJ2-2; 10 bases match TRBD1. This CDR3 contains 15 residues. Per the germline V gene, CDR1 is MNHEY and CDR2 is SVGAGI. V shed 2 bases, J shed 5 bases, and the junction held 2 bases outside the gene matches. In DNA form, the CDR3 reads TGTGCCAGCAGTTACGGGACAGGGGAGACCGGGGAGCTGTTTTTT. Its translation is CASSYGTGETGELFF.

There are a few counts of this clonotype. The chain's CDR3 is CASSVGPNNEQFF. The CDR3 DNA sequence: TGTGCCAGCAGCGTGGGACCAAACAATGAGCAGTTCTTC. This chain connects TRBV7-3 to TRBJ2-1; D may correspond to TRBD1 or TRBD2 (5 bases each). The CDR3 totals 13 residues. Deletions cut 5 bases from V and 5 bases from J, with 10 bases between. CDR1 and CDR2 (germline): SGHTA, FQGTGA.

This clonotype occurred a few times. The V gene is TRBV28, the J gene TRBJ2-2, with TRBD1 matching 9 bases. J was trimmed by 7 bases and V by 6 bases; bases with no gene match: 18. Germline CDR1 reads MDHEN; CDR2 reads SYDVKM. The CDR3 is 18 residues long. The CDR3 sequence: CASRTWGQGSMSGGELFF. The CDR3 DNA is TGTGCCAGCAGGACCTGGGGACAGGGATCGATGTCGGGCGGGGAGCTGTTTTTT.

This clonotype occurred a few times. The chain uses TRBV6-6 and TRBJ1-2; D is possibly TRBD1 (6 bases). Germline V CDR1 and CDR2: MNHNY, SVGAGI (reference sequence). V lost 0 bases and J lost 4, with 30 bases in between. This CDR3 contains 21 residues. The CDR3 sequence: CASSYSSGQSILTMAFYGYTF. CDR3 coding DNA: TGTGCCAGCAGTTACTCCTCAGGACAGAGCATACTAACTATGGCGTTCTATGGCTACACCTTC.